The 8 T cell receptor beta chains below were found in one sample sequenced in a study of blood T cell repertoires in COVID-19. Generated by immunoSEQ multiplex PCR, the TCRdb table keeps only in-frame clones and is missing some. In the table there are 45,000 or so clones, 86% of which are singletons. The sequenced sample consisted of peripheral blood. The source of these receptors is a human donor in a cohort sampled during active COVID-19.

This clone has a single count. This chain links TRBV12-3 or TRBV12-4 with TRBJ2-5; D call uncertain. The CDR3 sequence is 13 residues long. V lost 1 base and J lost 2, with 5 bases in between. The CDR3 is CASSLVQQETQYF. CDR3 coding DNA: TGTGCCAGCAGTTTAGTACAGCAAGAGACCCAGTACTTC.

A few counts support this clone. V and J are TRBV7-2 and TRBJ2-7, with 12 bases matching TRBD1. The V gene end was trimmed by 3 bases and the J gene end by 6 bases; junction bases not matched to a gene: 3. CDR1 SGHTA and CDR2 FQGNSA come from the germline V gene. The CDR3 covers 14 residues. CDR3 DNA: TGTGCCAGCAGCTTGGGGACAGGGGGCTCCGAGCAGTACTTC. This gives the protein CASSLGTGGSEQYF. Filled out from reference TRBV7-2 and TRBJ2-7, the complete variable domain reads GAGVSQSPSNKVTEKGKDVELRCDPISGHTALYWYRQSLGQGLEFLIYFQGNSAPDKSGLPSDRFSAERTGGSVSTLTIQRTQQEDSAVYLCASSLGTGGSEQYFGPGTRLTVT.

This clone was seen a few times. In DNA form, the CDR3 reads TGTGCCAGCACCCCCGCGGGGGAGGAAAAACTGTTTTTT. Translation gives CASTPAGEEKLFF. The chain couples TRBV12-3 or TRBV12-4 to TRBJ1-4; D might be TRBD1 (5 bases). V was cut by 7 bases and J by 8 bases, with 14 bases left in between. The CDR3 is 13 amino acids.

The rearrangement links TRBV6-5 to TRBJ2-2; possible D gene TRBD2, 5 bases. The V and J ends lost 6 bases and 3 bases respectively, with 14 bases between them. The CDR3 spans 15 residues. CDR1 is MNHEY, CDR2 SVGAGI, per germline. In DNA form, the CDR3 reads TGTGCCAGCAGGCGCGGAGGAGGCTACACCGGGGAGCTGTTTTTT. Protein: CASRRGGGYTGELFF.

The chain joins TRBV3-1 (or the pseudogene TRBV3-2) to TRBJ1-1, with a possible D match to TRBD1 (6 bases). Trimming took off 3 bases at V and 7 bases at J, with 12 bases between the two ends. This CDR3 comprises 13 residues. Per the germline V gene, CDR1 is LGHDT and CDR2 is YNNKEL (reference sequence). The CDR3 sequence is CASSQYRDGEAFF. The CDR3 bases are TGTGCCAGCAGCCAGTACAGGGATGGTGAAGCTTTCTTT.

This clone was counted a few times. This chain links TRBV18 with TRBJ2-7; a possible D gene is TRBD1 (6 bases). CDR1 KGHSH and CDR2 LQKENI come from the germline V gene. This CDR3 has 15 residues. Trimming took off 3 bases at V and 3 bases at J, with 15 bases between the two ends. This CDR3 is CASSPSRDTVYEQYF. CDR3 nucleotide sequence: TGTGCCAGCTCACCCTCCCGGGACACGGTCTACGAGCAGTACTTC. Supplemented by reference TRBV18 and TRBJ2-7, the full variable domain reads NAGVMQNPRHLVRRRGQEARLRCSPMKGHSHVYWYRQLPEEGLKFMVYLQKENIIDESGMPKERFSAEFPKEGPSILRIQQVVRGDSAAYFCASSPSRDTVYEQYFGPGTRLTVT.

This sequence joins TRBV5-8 and TRBJ1-1; D unclear. This CDR3 spans 15 amino acids. The germline V gene encodes CDR1 SGHTS and CDR2 YDEGEE. Trimming removed 0 bases at V and 0 bases at J, with 9 bases between. Here the CDR3 reads CASSLVDLMNTEAFF. The CDR3 DNA reads as TGTGCCAGCAGCTTGGTTGACTTAATGAACACTGAAGCTTTCTTT.

V usage is TRBV4-1 and J usage is TRBJ2-5, with D tentatively TRBD1 (7 bases). Looked up from germline, CDR1 is MGHRA and CDR2 is YSYEKL. The CDR3 has 16 amino acids. Trimming removed 4 bases at V and 2 bases at J, with 17 bases between. For the CDR3, the DNA is TGCGCCAGCAGCCCAGCCGGAGGGACAGCACAAGAGACCCAGTACTTC. It translates to CASSPAGGTAQETQYF.